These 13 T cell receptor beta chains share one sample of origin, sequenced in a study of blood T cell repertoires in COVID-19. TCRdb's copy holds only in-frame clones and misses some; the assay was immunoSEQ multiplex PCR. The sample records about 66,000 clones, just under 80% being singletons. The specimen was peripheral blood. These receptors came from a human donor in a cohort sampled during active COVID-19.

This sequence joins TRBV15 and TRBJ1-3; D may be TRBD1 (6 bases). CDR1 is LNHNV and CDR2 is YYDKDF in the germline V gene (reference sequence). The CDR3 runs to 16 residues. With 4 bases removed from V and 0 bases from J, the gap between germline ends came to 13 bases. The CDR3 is CATSKFTGFSGNTIYF. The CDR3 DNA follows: TGTGCCACCAGCAAATTCACAGGGTTCTCTGGAAACACCATATATTTT.

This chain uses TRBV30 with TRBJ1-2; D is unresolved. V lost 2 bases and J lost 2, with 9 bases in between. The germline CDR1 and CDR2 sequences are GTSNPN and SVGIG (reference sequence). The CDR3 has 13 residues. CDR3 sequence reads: CAWSLQMNYGYTF. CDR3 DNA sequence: TGTGCCTGGAGTCTACAGATGAACTATGGCTACACCTTC. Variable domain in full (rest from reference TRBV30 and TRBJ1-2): SQTIHQWPATLVQPVGSPLSLECTVEGTSNPNLYWYRQAAGRGLQLLFYSVGIGQISSEVPQNLSASRPQDRQFILSSKKLLLSDSGFYLCAWSLQMNYGYTFGSGTRLTVV.

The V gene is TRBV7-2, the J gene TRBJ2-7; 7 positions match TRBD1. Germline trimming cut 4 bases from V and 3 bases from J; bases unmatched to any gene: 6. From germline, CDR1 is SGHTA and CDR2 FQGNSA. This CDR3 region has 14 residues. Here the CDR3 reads CASSSQTGNYEQYF. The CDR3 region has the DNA TGTGCCAGCAGCTCTCAGACAGGGAACTACGAGCAGTACTTC. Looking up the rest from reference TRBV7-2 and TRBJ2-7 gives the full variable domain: GAGVSQSPSNKVTEKGKDVELRCDPISGHTALYWYRQSLGQGLEFLIYFQGNSAPDKSGLPSDRFSAERTGGSVSTLTIQRTQQEDSAVYLCASSSQTGNYEQYFGPGTRLTVT.

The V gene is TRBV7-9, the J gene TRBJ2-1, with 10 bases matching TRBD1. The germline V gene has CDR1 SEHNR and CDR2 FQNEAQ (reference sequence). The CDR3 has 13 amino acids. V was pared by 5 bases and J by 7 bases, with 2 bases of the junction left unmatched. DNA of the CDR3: TGTGCCAGCAGCAGGGGACAGGGGAATGAGCAGTTCTTC. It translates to CASSRGQGNEQFF.

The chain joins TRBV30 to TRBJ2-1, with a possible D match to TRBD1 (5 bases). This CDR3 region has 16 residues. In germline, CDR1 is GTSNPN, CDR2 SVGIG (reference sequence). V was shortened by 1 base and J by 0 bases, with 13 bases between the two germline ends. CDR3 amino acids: CAWSGFGAISYNEQFF. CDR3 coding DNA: TGTGCCTGGAGTGGCTTTGGGGCCATCTCCTACAATGAGCAGTTCTTC.

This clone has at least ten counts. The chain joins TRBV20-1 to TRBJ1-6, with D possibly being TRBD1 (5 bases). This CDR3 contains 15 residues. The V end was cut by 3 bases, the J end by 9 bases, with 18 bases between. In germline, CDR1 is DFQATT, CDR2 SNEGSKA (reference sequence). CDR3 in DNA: TGCAGTGCTAGTTCAGGACAAGTATCATCTTCACCCCTCCACTTT. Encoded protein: CSASSGQVSSSPLHF.

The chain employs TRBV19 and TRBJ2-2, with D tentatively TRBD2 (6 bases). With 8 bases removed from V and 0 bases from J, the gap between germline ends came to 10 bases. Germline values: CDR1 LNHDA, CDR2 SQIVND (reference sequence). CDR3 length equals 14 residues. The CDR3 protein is CASVGLANTGELFF. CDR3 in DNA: TGTGCCAGTGTGGGACTCGCGAACACCGGGGAGCTGTTTTTT.

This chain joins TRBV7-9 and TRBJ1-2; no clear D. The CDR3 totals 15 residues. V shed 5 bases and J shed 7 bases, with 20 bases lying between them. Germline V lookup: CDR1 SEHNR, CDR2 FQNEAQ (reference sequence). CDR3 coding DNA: TGTGCCAGCAGCCCTTCGGCCAGCGGAGTAAGTGGCTACACCTTC. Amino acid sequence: CASSPSASGVSGYTF.

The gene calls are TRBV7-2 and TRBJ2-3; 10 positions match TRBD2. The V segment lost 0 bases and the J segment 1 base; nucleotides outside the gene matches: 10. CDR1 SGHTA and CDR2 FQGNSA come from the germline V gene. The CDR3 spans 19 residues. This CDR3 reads CASSLAGLAGDLRTDTQYF. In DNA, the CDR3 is TGTGCCAGCAGCTTAGCGGGGCTAGCGGGAGATCTGCGCACAGATACGCAGTATTTT. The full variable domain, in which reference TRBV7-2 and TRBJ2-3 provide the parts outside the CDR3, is GAGVSQSPSNKVTEKGKDVELRCDPISGHTALYWYRQSLGQGLEFLIYFQGNSAPDKSGLPSDRFSAERTGGSVSTLTIQRTQQEDSAVYLCASSLAGLAGDLRTDTQYFGPGTRLTVL.

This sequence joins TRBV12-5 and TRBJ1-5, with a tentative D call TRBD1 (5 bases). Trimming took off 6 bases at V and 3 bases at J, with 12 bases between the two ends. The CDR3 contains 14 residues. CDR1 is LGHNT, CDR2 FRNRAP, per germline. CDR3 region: CASGPGGANQPQHF. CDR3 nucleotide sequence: TGTGCTAGTGGCCCGGGTGGGGCCAATCAGCCCCAGCATTTT.

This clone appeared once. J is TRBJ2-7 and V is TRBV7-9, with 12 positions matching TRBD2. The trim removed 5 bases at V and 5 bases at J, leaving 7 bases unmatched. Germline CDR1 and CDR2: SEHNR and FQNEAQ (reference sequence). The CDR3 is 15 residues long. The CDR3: CASSRLTSGSHEQYF. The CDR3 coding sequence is TGTGCCAGCAGCCGACTGACTAGCGGGAGCCACGAGCAGTACTTC.

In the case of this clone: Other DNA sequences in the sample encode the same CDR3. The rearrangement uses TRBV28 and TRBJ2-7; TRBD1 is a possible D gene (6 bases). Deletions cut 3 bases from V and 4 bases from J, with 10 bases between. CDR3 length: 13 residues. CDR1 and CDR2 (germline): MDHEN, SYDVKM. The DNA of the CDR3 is TGTGCCAGCAGTTTGGGGACACCTTACGAGCAGTACTTC. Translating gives CASSLGTPYEQYF. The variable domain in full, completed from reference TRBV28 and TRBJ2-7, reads DVKVTQSSRYLVKRTGEKVFLECVQDMDHENMFWYRQDPGLGLRLIYFSYDVKMKEKGDIPEGYSVSREKKERFSLILESASTNQTSMYLCASSLGTPYEQYFGPGTRLTVT.

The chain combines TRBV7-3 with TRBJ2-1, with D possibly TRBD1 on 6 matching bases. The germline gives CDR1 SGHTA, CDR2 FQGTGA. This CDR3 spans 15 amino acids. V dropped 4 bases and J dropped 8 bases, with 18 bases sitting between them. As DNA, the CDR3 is TGTGCCAGCAGCTATCAACAGGGTAGCTTCGATGAGCAGTTCTTC. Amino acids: CASSYQQGSFDEQFF.